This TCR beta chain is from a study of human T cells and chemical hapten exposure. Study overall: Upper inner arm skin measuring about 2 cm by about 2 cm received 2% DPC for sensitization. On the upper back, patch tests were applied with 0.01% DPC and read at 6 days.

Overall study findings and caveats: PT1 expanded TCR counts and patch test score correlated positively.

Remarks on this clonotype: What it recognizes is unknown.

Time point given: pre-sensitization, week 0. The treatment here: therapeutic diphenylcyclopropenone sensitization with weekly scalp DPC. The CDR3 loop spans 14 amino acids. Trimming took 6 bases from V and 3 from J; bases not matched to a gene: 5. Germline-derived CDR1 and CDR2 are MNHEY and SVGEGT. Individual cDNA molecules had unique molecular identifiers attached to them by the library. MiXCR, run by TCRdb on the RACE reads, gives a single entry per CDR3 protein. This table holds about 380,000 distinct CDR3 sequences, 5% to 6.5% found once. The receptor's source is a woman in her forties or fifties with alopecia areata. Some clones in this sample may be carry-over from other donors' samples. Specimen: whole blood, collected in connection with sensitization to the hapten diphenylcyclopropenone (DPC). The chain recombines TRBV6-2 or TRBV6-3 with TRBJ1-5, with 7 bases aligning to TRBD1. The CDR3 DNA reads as TGTGCCAGCAGCTCGGGACAGATCAATCAGCCCCAGCATTTT. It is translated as CASSSGQINQPQHF.